This T cell receptor (beta chain) was obtained from a study of blood T cell repertoires in COVID-19. Overall study: Donors in the United States, Italy and Spain gave samples during acute or convalescent COVID-19.

Original processing notes: Reference gene primers were amplified, and this amplification served to estimate nucleated cell counts. The table came from immunoSEQ multiplex PCR; TCRdb's copy has only in-frame clones and leaves some out. Clone size and the V and J calls come from that table; the DNA yielded D and trimming. This sample has under 250,000 clones, with approximately 82% found just once. There are 14 residues in the CDR3. V gave up 0 bases and J gave up 8 bases, with 13 bases separating them. Germline CDR1 and CDR2: MNHEY and SVGAGI. The chain combines TRBV6-5 with TRBJ1-2, with D maybe TRBD1 (5 bases). Specimen: peripheral blood. This receptor was obtained from a woman in her 70s with active or convalescent COVID-19. The CDR3, as DNA: TGTGCCAGCAGTTACTCGATCGGGGGTTACGGCTACACCTTC. Protein sequence: CASSYSIGGYGYTF.